The rows below give T cell receptor beta chains drawn from one sample of a study of blood T cell repertoires in COVID-19. This table comes from immunoSEQ multiplex PCR, and its TCRdb copy is limited to in-frame clones, with some not included. This sample has just over 65,000 clones, with just over 85% found just once. The sample consisted of peripheral blood. These receptor sequences come from a man aged 25 to 45 with acute or convalescent COVID-19. Both conserved end residues are part of each CDR3. A D gene is named only where the DNA matches it firmly. Expanded clones are given a class, and other clones once, few, many or no size at all.

clone_size: -; v_call: TRBV30; j_call: TRBJ1-2; d_call: -; cdr3_nt: TGTGCCTGGAGGGACGGGGGTGGCTACACCTTC; cdr3_aa: CAWRDGGGYTF
clone_size: once; v_call: TRBV27; j_call: TRBJ2-7; d_call: -; cdr3_nt: TGTGCCAGCAGTTACGCGGGCCGCTCCTACGAGCAGTACTTC; cdr3_aa: CASSYAGRSYEQYF
clone_size: -; v_call: TRBV3-1/TRBV3-2; j_call: TRBJ2-2; d_call: -; cdr3_nt: TGTGCCAGCAGCCAAGATGACAGGGAGGTCACCGGGGAGCTGTTTTTT; cdr3_aa: CASSQDDREVTGELFF
clone_size: -; v_call: TRBV19; j_call: TRBJ2-6; d_call: -; cdr3_nt: TGTGCCAGTAGTTCAGGGTCGGCTGGGGCCAACGTCCTGACTTTC; cdr3_aa: CASSSGSAGANVLTF
clone_size: -; v_call: TRBV27; j_call: TRBJ1-1; d_call: -; cdr3_nt: TGTGCCAGCAGTTTGTTGGGTGAGGGTGAAGCTTTCTTT; cdr3_aa: CASSLLGEGEAFF
clone_size: -; v_call: TRBV6-5; j_call: TRBJ2-7; d_call: -; cdr3_nt: TGTGCCAGCGGTCCCAGGACAGCCTACGAGCAGTACTTC; cdr3_aa: CASGPRTAYEQYF
clone_size: -; v_call: TRBV7-2; j_call: TRBJ2-1; d_call: TRBD2; cdr3_nt: TGTGCCAGCAGCTTACTAGCGGGGGTTGAGCAGTTCTTC; cdr3_aa: CASSLLAGVEQFF
clone_size: -; v_call: TRBV6-5; j_call: TRBJ1-1; d_call: -; cdr3_nt: TGTGCCAGCAGTTACGAGCTCCGAGGGGGCACTGAAGCTTTCTTT; cdr3_aa: CASSYELRGGTEAFF
clone_size: -; v_call: TRBV30; j_call: TRBJ2-6; d_call: -; cdr3_nt: TGTGCCTGGAGTGTACGAGGACATTCTGGGGCCAACGTCCTGACTTTC; cdr3_aa: CAWSVRGHSGANVLTF
clone_size: -; v_call: TRBV6-5; j_call: TRBJ2-1; d_call: -; cdr3_nt: TGTGCCAGCAGTACGACTTGGACTTCAGATGAGCAGTTCTTC; cdr3_aa: CASSTTWTSDEQFF
clone_size: -; v_call: TRBV11-2; j_call: TRBJ2-1; d_call: TRBD2; cdr3_nt: TGTGCCGGCCGCGGGAGGGCCAATGAGCAGTTCTTC; cdr3_aa: CAGRGRANEQFF
clone_size: -; v_call: TRBV9; j_call: TRBJ1-1; d_call: TRBD1; cdr3_nt: TGTGCCAGCCGAGGGGGCGCGAACGCTGAAGCTTTCTTT; cdr3_aa: CASRGGANAEAFF
clone_size: -; v_call: TRBV19; j_call: TRBJ1-5; d_call: -; cdr3_nt: TGTGCCAGTAGTATAGCGGTGTTTCAGCCCCAGCATTTT; cdr3_aa: CASSIAVFQPQHF
clone_size: -; v_call: TRBV11-2; j_call: TRBJ2-7; d_call: -; cdr3_nt: TGTGCCAGCAGCTTGAGTGACGAGCAGTACTTC; cdr3_aa: CASSLSDEQYF
clone_size: -; v_call: TRBV10-3; j_call: TRBJ2-5; d_call: -; cdr3_nt: TGTGCCATCAGTGACGGTACTTTCCGCGCGGAGACCCAGTACTTC; cdr3_aa: CAISDGTFRAETQYF